This TCR beta chain stems from a study of T cells in Graves' hyperthyroidism and ophthalmopathy. Study-wide results and limits: Most clonotypes that expanded in the thyroid above 0.001 also showed up in blood.

Each ophthalmopathy patient scored at least 3 on the Clinical Activity Score and at least 4 on NOSPECS grade, with duration under 3 months. Each 10 ml fresh peripheral blood draw supplied the PBMCs. Amplified regions were TCR beta CDR3 sequences from RNA transcripts. The study used the HTBI primer set for a first-round RT-PCR of the TCR CDR3. Using its own MiXCR run on the multiplex PCR reads, TCRdb lists one record per CDR3 protein. Among fewer than 450,000 distinct CDR3 sequences, over 11% were seen once, and the ten largest hold 25% to 30%. Germline lookup yields CDR1 MNHNS and CDR2 SASEGT. CDR3 length equals 12 residues. V was clipped by 8 bases and J by 3 bases, with 8 bases between them. Only a few counts were recorded for this clonotype. As yet, its antigen is unknown.

The rearrangement uses TRBV6-1 and TRBJ2-1; D is unclear. The sequence was collected from a man over 45 with Graves' ophthalmopathy. The sample was blood. CDR3 sequence reads: CASAQFYNEQFF. DNA for the CDR3: TGTGCCAGCGCACAGTTCTACAATGAGCAGTTCTTC.